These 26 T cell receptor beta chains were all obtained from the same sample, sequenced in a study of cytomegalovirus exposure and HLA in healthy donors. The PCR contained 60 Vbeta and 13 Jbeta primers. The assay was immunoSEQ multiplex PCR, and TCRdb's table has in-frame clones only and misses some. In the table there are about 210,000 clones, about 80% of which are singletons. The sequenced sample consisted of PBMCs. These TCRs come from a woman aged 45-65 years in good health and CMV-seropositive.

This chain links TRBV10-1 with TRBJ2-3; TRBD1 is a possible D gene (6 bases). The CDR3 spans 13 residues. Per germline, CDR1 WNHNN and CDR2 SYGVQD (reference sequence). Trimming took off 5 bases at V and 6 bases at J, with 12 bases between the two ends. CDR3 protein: CASSYNRDDTQYF. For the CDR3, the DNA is TGCGCCAGCAGTTACAACAGGGACGATACGCAGTATTTT.

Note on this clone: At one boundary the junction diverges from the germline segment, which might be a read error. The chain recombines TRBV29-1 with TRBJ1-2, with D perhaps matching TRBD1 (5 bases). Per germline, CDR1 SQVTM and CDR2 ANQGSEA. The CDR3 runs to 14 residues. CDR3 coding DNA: TGCAGCGTTGAATTGCCAGGGTCTAACTGTGGCTACACCTTC. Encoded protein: CSVELPGSNCGYTF.

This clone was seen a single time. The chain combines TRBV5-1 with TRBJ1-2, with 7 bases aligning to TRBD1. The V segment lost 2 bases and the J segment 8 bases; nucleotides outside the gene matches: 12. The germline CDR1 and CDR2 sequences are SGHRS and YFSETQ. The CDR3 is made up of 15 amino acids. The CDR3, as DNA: TGCGCCAGCAGCTTTCCGGGACAGACCCCTTGGGGCTACACCTTC. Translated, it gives CASSFPGQTPWGYTF.

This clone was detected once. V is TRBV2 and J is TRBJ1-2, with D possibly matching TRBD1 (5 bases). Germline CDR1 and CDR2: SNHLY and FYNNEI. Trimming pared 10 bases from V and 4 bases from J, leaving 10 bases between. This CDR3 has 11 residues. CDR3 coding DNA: TGTGCCATACAGGAATTCTATGGCTACACCTTC. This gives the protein CAIQEFYGYTF.

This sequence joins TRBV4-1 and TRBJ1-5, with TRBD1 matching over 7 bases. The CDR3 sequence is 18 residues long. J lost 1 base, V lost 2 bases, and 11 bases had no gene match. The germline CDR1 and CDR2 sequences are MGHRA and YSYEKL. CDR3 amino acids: CASSQKSIGTASNQPQHF. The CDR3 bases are TGCGCCAGCAGCCAAAAATCCATTGGGACAGCCAGCAATCAGCCCCAGCATTTT.

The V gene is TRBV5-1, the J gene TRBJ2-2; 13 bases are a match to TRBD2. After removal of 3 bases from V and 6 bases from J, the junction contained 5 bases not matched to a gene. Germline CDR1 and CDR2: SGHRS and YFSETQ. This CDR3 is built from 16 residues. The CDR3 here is CASSSGLAGAAGELFF. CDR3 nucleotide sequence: TGCGCCAGCAGCTCAGGACTAGCGGGGGCGGCCGGGGAGCTGTTTTTT.

CDR3 DNA: TGTGCCAGCAGCTCATCGGACAGGTCCTACGAGCAGTACTTC. Amino acids: CASSSSDRSYEQYF. This chain connects TRBV5-6 to TRBJ2-7, with 7 bases that match TRBD1. The CDR3 contains 14 residues. V dropped 3 bases and J dropped 1; count of bases not matched to a gene: 4. In germline, CDR1 is SGHDT, CDR2 YYEEEE.

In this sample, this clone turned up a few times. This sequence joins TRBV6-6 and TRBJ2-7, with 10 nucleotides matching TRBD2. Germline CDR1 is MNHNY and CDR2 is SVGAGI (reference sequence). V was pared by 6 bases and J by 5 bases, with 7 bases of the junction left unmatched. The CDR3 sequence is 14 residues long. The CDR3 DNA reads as TGTGCCAGCAGCGAGCGGGGGGGCGTCGACGAGCAGTACTTC. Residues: CASSERGGVDEQYF.

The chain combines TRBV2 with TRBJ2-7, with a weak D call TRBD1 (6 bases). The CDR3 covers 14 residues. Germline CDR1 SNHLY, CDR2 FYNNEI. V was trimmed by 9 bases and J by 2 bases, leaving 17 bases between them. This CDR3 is CARGQLRLTYEQYF. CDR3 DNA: TGTGCCAGAGGACAGCTTAGATTAACCTACGAGCAGTACTTC.

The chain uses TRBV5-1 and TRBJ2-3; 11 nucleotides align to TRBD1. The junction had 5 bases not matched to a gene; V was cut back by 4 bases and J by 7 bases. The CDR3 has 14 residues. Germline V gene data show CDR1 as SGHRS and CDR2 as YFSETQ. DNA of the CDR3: TGCGCCAGCAGCCCGGACAGGGGGCTAAATACGCAGTATTTT. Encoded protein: CASSPDRGLNTQYF.

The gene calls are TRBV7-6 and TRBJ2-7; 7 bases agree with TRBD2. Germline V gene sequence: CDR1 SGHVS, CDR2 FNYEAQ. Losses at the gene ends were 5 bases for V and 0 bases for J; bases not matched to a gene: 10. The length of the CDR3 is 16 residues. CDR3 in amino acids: CASSQEVTGGSYEQYF. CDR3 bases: TGTGCCAGCAGCCAGGAGGTGACGGGGGGCTCCTACGAGCAGTACTTC.

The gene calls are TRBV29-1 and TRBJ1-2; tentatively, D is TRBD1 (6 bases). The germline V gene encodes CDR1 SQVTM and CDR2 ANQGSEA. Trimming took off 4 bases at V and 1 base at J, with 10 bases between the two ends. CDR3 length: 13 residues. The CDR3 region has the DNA TGCAGCGTTGTGGACAGTTTTAACTATGGCTACACCTTC. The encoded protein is CSVVDSFNYGYTF.

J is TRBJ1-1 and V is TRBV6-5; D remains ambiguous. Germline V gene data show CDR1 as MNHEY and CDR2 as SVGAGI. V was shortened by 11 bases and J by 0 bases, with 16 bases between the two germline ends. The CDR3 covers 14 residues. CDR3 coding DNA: TGTGCCTCAACGAGGGCAGCCATGAACACTGAAGCTTTCTTT. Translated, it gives CASTRAAMNTEAFF.

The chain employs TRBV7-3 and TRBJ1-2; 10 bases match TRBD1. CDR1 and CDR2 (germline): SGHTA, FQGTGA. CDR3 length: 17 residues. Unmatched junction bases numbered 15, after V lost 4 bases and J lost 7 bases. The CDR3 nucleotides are TGTGCCAGCAGCTCTCAAGACCCGGGACAGGGGTATGGTGGCTACACCTTC. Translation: CASSSQDPGQGYGGYTF.

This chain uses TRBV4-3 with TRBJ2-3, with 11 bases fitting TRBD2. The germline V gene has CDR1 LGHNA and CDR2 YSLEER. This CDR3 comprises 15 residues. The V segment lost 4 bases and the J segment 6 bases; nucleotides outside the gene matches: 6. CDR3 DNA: TGCGCCAGCAGCCCCTTAGCGGGGGGGCAGGATACGCAGTATTTT. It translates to CASSPLAGGQDTQYF.

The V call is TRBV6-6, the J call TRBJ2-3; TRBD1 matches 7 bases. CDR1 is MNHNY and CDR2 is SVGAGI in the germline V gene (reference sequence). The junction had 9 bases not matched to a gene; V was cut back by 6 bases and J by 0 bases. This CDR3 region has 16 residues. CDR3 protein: CASRRTGTESTDTQYF. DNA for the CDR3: TGTGCCAGCAGGAGGACCGGGACAGAGAGCACAGATACGCAGTATTTT.

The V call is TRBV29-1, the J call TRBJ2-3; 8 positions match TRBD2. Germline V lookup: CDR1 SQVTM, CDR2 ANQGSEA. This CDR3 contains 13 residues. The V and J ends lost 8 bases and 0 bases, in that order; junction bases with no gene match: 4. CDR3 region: CSLGGGSTDTQYF. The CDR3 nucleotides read TGCAGCCTCGGGGGGGGAAGCACAGATACGCAGTATTTT.

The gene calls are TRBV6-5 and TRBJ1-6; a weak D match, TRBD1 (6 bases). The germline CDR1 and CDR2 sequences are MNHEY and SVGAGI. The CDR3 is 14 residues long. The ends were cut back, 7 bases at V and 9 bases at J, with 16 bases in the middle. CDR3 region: CASTRTALGSPLHF. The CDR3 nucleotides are TGTGCCAGCACTCGGACAGCCTTAGGTTCACCCCTCCACTTT.

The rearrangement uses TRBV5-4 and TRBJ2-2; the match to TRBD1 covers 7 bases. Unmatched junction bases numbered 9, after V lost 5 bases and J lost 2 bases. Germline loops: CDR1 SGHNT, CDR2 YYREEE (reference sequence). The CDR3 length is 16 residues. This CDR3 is CASRRSGTANTGELFF. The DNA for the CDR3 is TGTGCCAGCAGGCGGTCCGGGACAGCCAACACCGGGGAGCTGTTTTTT.

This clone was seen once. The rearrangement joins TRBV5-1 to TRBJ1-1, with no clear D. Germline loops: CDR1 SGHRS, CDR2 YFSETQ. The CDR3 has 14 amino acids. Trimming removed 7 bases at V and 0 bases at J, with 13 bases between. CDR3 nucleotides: TGCGCCAGCCAAGAGAGCTATCTGAACACTGAAGCTTTCTTT. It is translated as CASQESYLNTEAFF.

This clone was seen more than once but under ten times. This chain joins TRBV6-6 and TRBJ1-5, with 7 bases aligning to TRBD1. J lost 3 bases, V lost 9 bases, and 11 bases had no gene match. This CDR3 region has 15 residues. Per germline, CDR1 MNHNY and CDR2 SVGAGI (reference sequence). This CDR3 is CASLAGQFNNQPQHF. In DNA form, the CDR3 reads TGTGCCAGTTTAGCGGGACAGTTCAACAATCAGCCCCAGCATTTT.

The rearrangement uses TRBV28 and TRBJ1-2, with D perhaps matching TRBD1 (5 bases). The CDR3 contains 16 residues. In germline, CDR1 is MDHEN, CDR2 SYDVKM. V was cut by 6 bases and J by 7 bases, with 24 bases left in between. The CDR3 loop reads CASSPPRGGGFSGYTF. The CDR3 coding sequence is TGTGCCAGCAGCCCCCCGCGGGGCGGGGGTTTTAGTGGCTACACCTTC.

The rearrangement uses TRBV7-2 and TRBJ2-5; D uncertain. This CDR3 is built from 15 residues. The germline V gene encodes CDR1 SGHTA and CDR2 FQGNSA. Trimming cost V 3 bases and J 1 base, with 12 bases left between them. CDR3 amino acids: CASSFLAATQETQYF. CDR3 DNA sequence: TGTGCCAGCAGCTTTTTGGCGGCAACCCAAGAGACCCAGTACTTC.

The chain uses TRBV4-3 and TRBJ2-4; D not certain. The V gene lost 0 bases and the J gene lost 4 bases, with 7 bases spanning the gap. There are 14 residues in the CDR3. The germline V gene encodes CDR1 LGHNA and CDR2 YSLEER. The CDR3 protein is CASSQDWQKNIQYF. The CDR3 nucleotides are TGCGCCAGCAGCCAAGACTGGCAGAAAAACATTCAGTACTTC.

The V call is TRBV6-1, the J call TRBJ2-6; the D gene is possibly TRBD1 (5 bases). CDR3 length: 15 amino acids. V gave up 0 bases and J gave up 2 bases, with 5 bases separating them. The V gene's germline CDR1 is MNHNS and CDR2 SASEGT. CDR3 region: CASSEAGAGANVLTF. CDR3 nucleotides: TGTGCCAGCAGTGAAGCAGGGGCTGGGGCCAACGTCCTGACTTTC.

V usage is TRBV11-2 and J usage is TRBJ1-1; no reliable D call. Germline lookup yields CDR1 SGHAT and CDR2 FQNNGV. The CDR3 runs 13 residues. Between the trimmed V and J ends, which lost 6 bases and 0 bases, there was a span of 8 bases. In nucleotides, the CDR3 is TGTGCCAGCAGAGCTCCAATGAACACTGAAGCTTTCTTT. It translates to CASRAPMNTEAFF.